This TCR beta chain was sequenced during a study of blood T cell repertoires in COVID-19. Background on the study: The study drew acute and convalescent COVID-19 samples from the United States, Italy and Spain.

Across about two dozen US areas, participants ranged in age from about 18 to 90 years. Some clones are missing from TCRdb's copy, which holds only in-frame ones; the method was immunoSEQ multiplex PCR. The sample has 380,000 or so clones, 70% to 90% seen once; the top ten hold 0.95% to 1%. Trimming removed 3 bases at V and 4 bases at J, with 12 bases between. CDR1 and CDR2 from the germline V gene are MDHEN and SYDVKM. CDR3 length: 14 amino acids. The J gene is TRBJ1-2, the V gene TRBV28, with D unresolved. Sequenced sample: PBMCs or T cells enriched from blood (not recorded which). This TCR was sampled from a woman in her thirties with acute COVID-19. The CDR3 coding sequence is TGTGCCAGCAGTTTGGGTAGCCTGGTCTATGGCTACACCTTC. Residues: CASSLGSLVYGYTF.